Following are 27 T cell receptor beta chains from one sample sequenced in a study of blood T cell repertoires in COVID-19. The data were produced by immunoSEQ multiplex PCR, yet TCRdb's version contains in-frame clones alone and is incomplete. The data contain roughly 57,000 clones, 75% to 95% of them seen just once; the ten biggest clones take up about 15%. Sequencing used peripheral blood. Every receptor here comes from a man older than 75 with acute or convalescent COVID-19.

This chain links TRBV5-5 with TRBJ2-5; D gene uncertain. The CDR3 has 13 amino acids. Germline CDR1 SGHKS, CDR2 YYEKEE (reference sequence). V was cut by 1 base and J by 5 bases, with 9 bases left in between. DNA for the CDR3: TGTGCCAGCAGCTTGTCCCCTACTGAGACCCAGTACTTC. It is translated as CASSLSPTETQYF.

The gene calls are TRBV5-5 and TRBJ1-5; D gene ambiguous. The V end was cut by 4 bases, the J end by 0 bases, with 14 bases between. CDR3 length: 16 amino acids. From germline, CDR1 is SGHKS and CDR2 YYEKEE (reference sequence). CDR3 sequence reads: CASSPSPGDSNQPQHF. The CDR3 nucleotides are TGTGCCAGCAGCCCATCGCCAGGCGATAGCAATCAGCCCCAGCATTTT.

V gene TRBV5-1 combines with J gene TRBJ2-5, with 8 bases aligning to TRBD1. With 5 bases clipped from V and 5 bases from J, the junction kept 5 bases outside the gene matches. The CDR3 spans 13 residues. Germline V gene data show CDR1 as SGHRS and CDR2 as YFSETQ. Here the CDR3 DNA reads TGCGCCAGCAGACAGGGGGATAGGGAGACCCAGTACTTC. This translates into CASRQGDRETQYF.

The V and J genes are TRBV5-1 and TRBJ2-1; possibly TRBD2 for D (5 bases). Trimming left V 4 bases short and J 4 bases short, with 12 bases between. The CDR3 loop spans 14 amino acids. Per the germline V gene, CDR1 is SGHRS and CDR2 is YFSETQ. The CDR3 is CASSPEGFYNEQFF. The DNA for the CDR3 is TGCGCCAGCAGCCCCGAGGGCTTTTACAATGAGCAGTTCTTC.

CDR3 nucleotides: TGTGCCAGCAGCGTAAGGGGAGGAGAGACCCAGTACTTC. Residues: CASSVRGGETQYF. The chain combines TRBV9 with TRBJ2-5; weak D call: TRBD2 (6 bases). Germline CDR1 is SGDLS and CDR2 is YYNGEE. V lost 1 base and J lost 4, with 8 bases in between. The CDR3 is 13 residues long.

CDR3 sequence: CSVPFTSGSYNEQFF. The DNA of the CDR3 is TGCAGCGTCCCTTTTACTAGCGGGAGCTACAATGAGCAGTTCTTC. The rearrangement uses TRBV29-1 and TRBJ2-1; TRBD2 aligns across 11 bases. V shed 6 bases, J shed 3 bases, and the junction held 7 bases outside the gene matches. Germline V CDR1 and CDR2: SQVTM, ANQGSEA. This CDR3 is 15 amino acids long.

The chain joins TRBV30 to TRBJ1-1; maybe TRBD1 (5 bases). Trimming removed 0 bases from V and 2 bases from J, with 7 bases in between. Per germline, CDR1 GTSNPN and CDR2 SVGIG (reference sequence). The CDR3 covers 13 residues. The CDR3 DNA sequence: TGTGCCTGGAGTGTGGGGCCAAACACTGAAGCTTTCTTT. This translates into CAWSVGPNTEAFF.

Comments on this clone: The junction and the germline gene differ at one end; a read error may be behind it. V usage is TRBV7-9 and J usage is TRBJ1-2, with 9 bases aligning to TRBD1. This CDR3 has 12 amino acids. CDR1 and CDR2 (germline): SEHNR, FQNEAQ (reference sequence). CDR3 loop: CASSLGQGTTFF. The CDR3 nucleotides are TGTGCCAGCAGCTTGGGACAGGGTACCACTTTCTTC.

V is TRBV7-7 and J is TRBJ2-5; 10 bases fit TRBD1. The germline V gene has CDR1 SSHAT and CDR2 FNYEAQ (reference sequence). This CDR3 contains 17 residues. Germline trimming cut 3 bases from V and 7 bases from J; bases unmatched to any gene: 14. This CDR3 is CASSFPIRDRGTRTQYF. CDR3 nucleotide sequence: TGTGCCAGCAGCTTCCCGATCCGGGACAGGGGAACTCGGACCCAGTACTTC.

V is TRBV19 and J is TRBJ1-4; D is perhaps TRBD1 (6 bases). The V gene lost 3 bases and the J gene lost 8 bases, with 13 bases spanning the gap. Germline assignment: CDR1 LNHDA and CDR2 SQIVND (reference sequence). This CDR3 is 14 amino acids long. CDR3 coding DNA: TGTGCCAGTAGTATCGGCAGGGGTGGGGAAAAACTGTTTTTT. Its translation: CASSIGRGGEKLFF.

The V gene is TRBV7-2, the J gene TRBJ1-1; D is uncertain. This CDR3 region has 15 residues. Trimming removed 1 base at V and 1 base at J, with 10 bases between. Germline CDR1 SGHTA, CDR2 FQGNSA. The CDR3 here is CASSLVAPTNTEAFF. The CDR3 DNA is TGTGCCAGCAGCTTAGTGGCCCCCACGAACACTGAAGCTTTCTTT. Looking up the rest from reference TRBV7-2 and TRBJ1-1 gives the full variable domain: GAGVSQSPSNKVTEKGKDVELRCDPISGHTALYWYRQSLGQGLEFLIYFQGNSAPDKSGLPSDRFSAERTGGSVSTLTIQRTQQEDSAVYLCASSLVAPTNTEAFFGQGTRLTVV.

The CDR3 DNA is TGTGCCAGCAGTCCCGGACAGAACCAAGAGACCCAGTACTTC. It encodes CASSPGQNQETQYF. The V call is TRBV6-2 or TRBV6-3, the J call TRBJ2-5, with D possibly matching TRBD1 (6 bases). V was shortened by 5 bases and J by 0 bases, with 10 bases between the two germline ends. Germline V gives CDR1 MNHEY, CDR2 SVGEGT. The CDR3 totals 14 residues.

The rearrangement uses TRBV18 and TRBJ2-7; perhaps TRBD2 as D (5 bases). V shed 6 bases and J shed 0 bases, with 9 bases lying between them. Germline values: CDR1 KGHSH, CDR2 LQKENI. The CDR3 has 13 residues. The CDR3 region is CASSPGVSYEQYF. In DNA, the CDR3 is TGTGCCAGCTCTCCCGGGGTCTCCTACGAGCAGTACTTC.

The chain links TRBV7-9 to TRBJ1-2; possibly TRBD1 for D (6 bases). CDR3 length equals 15 residues. The germline CDR1 and CDR2 sequences are SEHNR and FQNEAQ (reference sequence). V was clipped by 0 bases and J by 6 bases, with 14 bases between them. This CDR3 reads CASSLALTGLDGYTF. The CDR3 DNA sequence: TGTGCCAGCAGCTTAGCCCTCACAGGGTTGGATGGCTACACCTTC.

This chain connects TRBV11-2 to TRBJ1-3; no definite D call. V gave up 0 bases and J gave up 4 bases, with 4 bases separating them. There are 13 residues in the CDR3. Germline CDR1 is SGHAT and CDR2 is FQNNGV. The chain's CDR3 is CASSLDRGNTIYF. CDR3 DNA sequence: TGTGCCAGCAGCTTAGACAGGGGAAACACCATATATTTT.

The chain is built from TRBV15 and TRBJ2-3, with 10 bases aligning to TRBD2. CDR3 length equals 15 residues. The germline V gene has CDR1 LNHNV and CDR2 YYDKDF (reference sequence). The ends lost 3 bases at V and 2 bases at J; junction bases unmatched: 2. CDR3 sequence: CATSSGTSVTDTQYF. CDR3 bases: TGTGCCACCAGCAGCGGGACTAGCGTCACAGATACGCAGTATTTT. Based on the CDR3 plus reference TRBV15 and TRBJ2-3, the full variable domain is DAMVIQNPRYQVTQFGKPVTLSCSQTLNHNVMYWYQQKSSQAPKLLFHYYDKDFNNEADTPDNFQSRRPNTSFCFLDIRSPGLGDTAMYLCATSSGTSVTDTQYFGPGTRLTVL.

This clone showed up just a few times. The chain links TRBV6-5 to TRBJ2-3, with TRBD1 matching 8 bases. Germline V gene data show CDR1 as MNHEY and CDR2 as SVGAGI. The CDR3 extends over 15 amino acids. The junction had 7 bases not matched to a gene; V was cut back by 6 bases and J by 2 bases. The CDR3 sequence is CASRGDRFATDTQYF. The CDR3 bases are TGTGCCAGCAGAGGGGACAGGTTCGCCACAGATACGCAGTATTTT.

This clone was found once. The V call is TRBV6-6, the J call TRBJ2-2, with D possibly being TRBD2 (5 bases). The V end was cut by 5 bases, the J end by 4 bases, with 20 bases between. The CDR3 contains 17 residues. The germline V gene encodes CDR1 MNHNY and CDR2 SVGAGI (reference sequence). This CDR3 reads CASSPLSAPGLTGELFF. The CDR3 region has the DNA TGTGCCAGCAGTCCCCTCTCGGCCCCCGGACTCACCGGGGAGCTGTTTTTT.

The CDR3 DNA follows: TGTGCCACCAGCAGTGGGCTGCTCTCTGGAAACACCATATATTTT. Residues: CATSSGLLSGNTIYF. The rearrangement joins TRBV15 to TRBJ1-3; D is undetermined. The ends were cut back, 3 bases at V and 0 bases at J, with 9 bases in the middle. This CDR3 region has 15 residues. The germline V gene encodes CDR1 LNHNV and CDR2 YYDKDF (reference sequence). Combining the CDR3 with reference TRBV15 and TRBJ1-3 gives the whole variable domain DAMVIQNPRYQVTQFGKPVTLSCSQTLNHNVMYWYQQKSSQAPKLLFHYYDKDFNNEADTPDNFQSRRPNTSFCFLDIRSPGLGDTAMYLCATSSGLLSGNTIYFGEGSWLTVV.

Here the CDR3 DNA reads TGTGCCATCAGTGAAGCCTCGGGGGTGGACTATGGCTACACCTTC. Its translation is CAISEASGVDYGYTF. The chain carries TRBV10-3 and TRBJ1-2; weak D call: TRBD1 (5 bases). The V end was cut by 3 bases, the J end by 3 bases, with 14 bases between. The CDR3 sequence is 15 residues long. Per the germline V gene, CDR1 is ENHRY and CDR2 is SYGVKD.

The V call is TRBV6-2 or TRBV6-3, the J call TRBJ2-5, with 8 bases that match TRBD2. The CDR3 is 12 residues long. The germline CDR1 and CDR2 sequences are MNHEY and SVGEGT. V was clipped by 4 bases and J by 7 bases; unmatched bases: 2. The CDR3, as DNA: TGTGCCAGCAGTTCTCTAGCGGGGACCCAGTACTTC. Protein sequence: CASSSLAGTQYF.

This chain links TRBV12-3 or TRBV12-4 with TRBJ2-1, with D perhaps TRBD2 (6 bases). CDR3 length: 11 amino acids. V lost 6 bases and J lost 15, with 15 bases in between. The CDR3 DNA sequence: TGTGCCAGCAGCTTGGACTATGAAAGGTTCTTC. Its protein product is CASSLDYERFF.

The chain combines TRBV30 with TRBJ2-7; tentative D call: TRBD1 (7 bases). V was pared by 0 bases and J by 6 bases, with 21 bases between. The CDR3 sequence is 16 residues long. Germline V gene sequence: CDR1 GTSNPN, CDR2 SVGIG (reference sequence). The CDR3 nucleotides read TGTGCCTGGAGTGTAAGGCGGTTTCAGGGGGGCTCCGAGCAGTACTTC. Encoded protein: CAWSVRRFQGGSEQYF. Looking up the rest from reference TRBV30 and TRBJ2-7 gives the full variable domain: SQTIHQWPATLVQPVGSPLSLECTVEGTSNPNLYWYRQAAGRGLQLLFYSVGIGQISSEVPQNLSASRPQDRQFILSSKKLLLSDSGFYLCAWSVRRFQGGSEQYFGPGTRLTVT.

For the CDR3, the DNA is TGTGCCAGTACCTGGGGGGACCAGCCCCAGCATTTT. Its translation: CASTWGDQPQHF. This sequence joins TRBV12-3 or TRBV12-4 and TRBJ1-5, with a weak D call TRBD1 (5 bases). The V end was cut by 9 bases, the J end by 7 bases, with 13 bases between. The CDR3 loop spans 12 amino acids.

This sequence joins TRBV6-6 and TRBJ2-5, with 12 positions matching TRBD2. The CDR3 runs 15 residues. Germline V gene sequence: CDR1 MNHNY, CDR2 SVGAGI (reference sequence). The V segment lost 6 bases and the J segment 7 bases; nucleotides outside the gene matches: 9. In DNA form, the CDR3 reads TGTGCCAGCAGCCCTAGCGGGGGGGGCCTGCGGACCCAGTACTTC. Its translation is CASSPSGGGLRTQYF.

This chain uses TRBV28 with TRBJ1-4, with 7 nucleotides matching TRBD1. V lost 5 bases to trimming and J lost 3 bases; unmatched junction nucleotides: 6. The CDR3 extends over 15 amino acids. CDR1 MDHEN and CDR2 SYDVKM come from the germline V gene. CDR3 nucleotide sequence: TGTGCCAGCAGTCCCCAGGGGGGACCTAATGAAAAACTGTTTTTT. It codes for CASSPQGGPNEKLFF. Looking up the rest from reference TRBV28 and TRBJ1-4 gives the full variable domain: DVKVTQSSRYLVKRTGEKVFLECVQDMDHENMFWYRQDPGLGLRLIYFSYDVKMKEKGDIPEGYSVSREKKERFSLILESASTNQTSMYLCASSPQGGPNEKLFFGSGTQLSVL.

This clone showed up just once. The V and J genes are TRBV10-3 and TRBJ2-7; D is unclear. Trimming stripped 6 bases from V and 3 bases from J, with 9 bases between. CDR1 is ENHRY and CDR2 is SYGVKD in the germline V gene. This CDR3 spans 12 amino acids. The CDR3 reads CAISPSVYEQYF. The CDR3 nucleotides are TGTGCCATCAGCCCGTCCGTCTACGAGCAGTACTTC.